Following are 20 T cell receptor beta chains from one sample sequenced in a study of cytomegalovirus exposure and HLA in healthy donors. 60 Vbeta and 13 Jbeta primers were used in PCR. The repertoire was sequenced with immunoSEQ multiplex PCR; TCRdb's copy has only in-frame clones and lacks some. The table lists about 300,000 clones, 70% to 90% of them singletons, with approximately 4.3% in the top ten. Material: PBMCs. The receptors were gathered from a man aged 35 to 55 in good health and CMV-seropositive.

The chain links TRBV7-6 to TRBJ1-5, with no clear D. Germline assignment: CDR1 SGHVS and CDR2 FNYEAQ. The V and J ends lost 0 bases and 5 bases respectively, with 5 bases between them. CDR3 size: 13 residues. The CDR3, as DNA: TGTGCCAGCAGCTTAGCGGAGGATCAGCCCCAGCATTTT. As protein: CASSLAEDQPQHF.

The CDR3 bases are TGCGCCAGCAGCCCATTTACAACAGGGGCGGTTGGCACCGGGGAGCTGTTTTTT. This encodes CASSPFTTGAVGTGELFF. The chain recombines TRBV5-1 with TRBJ2-2, with 7 bases aligning to TRBD1. The CDR3 covers 18 residues. Germline lookup yields CDR1 SGHRS and CDR2 YFSETQ. V gave up 4 bases and J gave up 4 bases; unmatched junction bases: 16.

The CDR3 here is CASSRIGGYYEQYF. CDR3 coding DNA: TGTGCCAGCAGTCGAATAGGGGGTTACTACGAGCAGTACTTC. J is TRBJ2-7 and V is TRBV28; possibly TRBD1 for D (6 bases). Germline loops: CDR1 MDHEN, CDR2 SYDVKM. The CDR3 sequence is 14 residues long. V was trimmed by 5 bases and J by 3 bases, leaving 14 bases between them.

The chain joins TRBV29-1 to TRBJ2-2, with 7 bases fitting TRBD1. From germline, CDR1 is SQVTM and CDR2 ANQGSEA. V gave up 7 bases and J gave up 4 bases; unmatched junction bases: 9. The CDR3 covers 14 residues. The CDR3 reads CSGSTGKGTGELFF. CDR3 DNA sequence: TGCAGCGGCTCGACAGGGAAAGGCACCGGGGAGCTGTTTTTT.

This clone has a single count. The chain joins TRBV5-1 to TRBJ1-2; the D is unclear. The ends were cut back, 0 bases at V and 10 bases at J, with 10 bases in the middle. This CDR3 contains 12 residues. Germline-derived CDR1 and CDR2 are SGHRS and YFSETQ. CDR3 bases: TGCGCCAGCAGCTTGGAAGAGGCCCCCTACACCTTC. Its protein product is CASSLEEAPYTF.

This clone was detected a few times. The V and J genes are TRBV6-5 and TRBJ1-5; 7 bases line up with TRBD1. Germline CDR1 and CDR2: MNHEY and SVGAGI. The CDR3 spans 14 residues. The ends lost 2 bases at V and 4 bases at J; junction bases unmatched: 2. The CDR3 reads CASSYAGQNQPQHF. In DNA, the CDR3 is TGTGCCAGCAGTTACGCGGGACAGAATCAGCCCCAGCATTTT.

This clone came up once. This chain uses TRBV9 with TRBJ1-2; possible D gene TRBD1, 5 bases. CDR3 length: 15 residues. Germline V gene sequence: CDR1 SGDLS, CDR2 YYNGEE. V lost 3 bases and J lost 0, with 12 bases in between. In DNA, the CDR3 is TGTGCCAGCAGCGCCACCGGGGGGACTAACTATGGCTACACCTTC. This codes for CASSATGGTNYGYTF.

The chain is built from TRBV15 and TRBJ2-7, with D possibly being TRBD2 (5 bases). Germline lookup yields CDR1 LNHNV and CDR2 YYDKDF (reference sequence). The CDR3 length is 16 residues. V lost 1 base, J lost 6 bases, and 19 bases lay in between. This chain's CDR3 is CATSRAGTQRRSEQYF. CDR3 coding DNA: TGTGCCACCAGCAGAGCCGGTACTCAGCGGCGTTCCGAGCAGTACTTC.

The V gene is TRBV28, the J gene TRBJ1-2; TRBD1 aligns across 11 bases. Germline V gene lookup returns CDR1 MDHEN and CDR2 SYDVKM. V shed 3 bases and J 5 bases; nucleotides not matched to a gene: 8. This CDR3 has 16 amino acids. The CDR3 here is CASSLGDRGGPYGYTF. DNA of the CDR3: TGTGCCAGCAGTTTGGGGGACAGGGGGGGCCCTTATGGCTACACCTTC.

V and J are TRBV7-2 and TRBJ2-3; the match to TRBD2 covers 8 bases. The CDR3 is 18 amino acids. Germline V gene data show CDR1 as SGHTA and CDR2 as FQGNSA. Trimming took 0 bases from V and 4 from J; bases not matched to a gene: 12. DNA of the CDR3: TGTGCCAGCAGCTTAGCGCTTCTCGGGAGGGCCGGGGCAGATACGCAGTATTTT. It specifies CASSLALLGRAGADTQYF.

This clone occurred once. The chain joins TRBV28 to TRBJ2-7; 10 bases map to TRBD1. Germline CDR1 and CDR2: MDHEN and SYDVKM. V was pared by 6 bases and J by 5 bases, with 13 bases of the junction left unmatched. The CDR3 sequence is 16 residues long. The CDR3 here is CASRALELGQGNEQYF. CDR3 coding DNA: TGTGCCAGCAGGGCGCTCGAACTGGGACAGGGGAACGAGCAGTACTTC.

V is TRBV29-1 and J is TRBJ1-2, with a weak D call TRBD1 (5 bases). CDR1 and CDR2 (germline): SQVTM, ANQGSEA. This CDR3 is built from 13 residues. V lost 6 bases to trimming and J lost 6 bases, with 17 bases between them. This chain's CDR3 is CSVVGVGENGYTF. The CDR3 DNA follows: TGCAGCGTCGTTGGGGTAGGGGAAAATGGCTACACCTTC.

The chain carries TRBV5-1 and TRBJ1-3, with 8 bases aligning to TRBD1. This CDR3 contains 16 residues. Looked up from germline, CDR1 is SGHRS and CDR2 is YFSETQ. The ends lost 4 bases at V and 0 bases at J; junction bases unmatched: 6. The CDR3 bases are TGCGCCAGCAGCACCGGACAGGGCAGCTCTGGAAACACCATATATTTT. Protein sequence: CASSTGQGSSGNTIYF.

The chain employs TRBV30 and TRBJ1-1, with 7 nucleotides matching TRBD1. Germline values: CDR1 GTSNPN, CDR2 SVGIG (reference sequence). CDR3 size: 14 residues. V shed 2 bases and J 1 base; nucleotides not matched to a gene: 4. CDR3 protein: CAWSPGTENTEAFF. The CDR3 DNA follows: TGTGCCTGGAGTCCTGGGACAGAGAACACTGAAGCTTTCTTT.

The chain joins TRBV5-4 to TRBJ1-5, with TRBD1 identical over 8 bases. Germline V gives CDR1 SGHNT, CDR2 YYREEE (reference sequence). The CDR3 runs 14 residues. V shed 2 bases, J shed 4 bases, and the junction held 2 bases outside the gene matches. The CDR3 is CASSFGQGNQPQHF. The CDR3 nucleotides are TGTGCCAGCAGCTTTGGACAGGGAAATCAGCCCCAGCATTTT.

The chain employs TRBV9 and TRBJ2-6; 9 nucleotides agree with TRBD1. After removal of 4 bases from V and 11 bases from J, the junction contained 4 bases not matched to a gene. Germline loops: CDR1 SGDLS, CDR2 YYNGEE. CDR3 length equals 13 residues. The CDR3 DNA sequence: TGTGCCAGCAGCCCGGGACAGGGCGACGTCCTGACTTTC. Its protein is CASSPGQGDVLTF. The full variable domain, with the rest looked up from reference TRBV9 and TRBJ2-6, is DSGVTQTPKHLITATGQRVTLRCSPRSGDLSVYWYQQSLDQGLQFLIQYYNGEERAKGNILERFSAQQFPDLHSELNLSSLELGDSALYFCASSPGQGDVLTFGAGSRLTVL.

The gene calls are TRBV6-6 and TRBJ1-4; the D is unclear. The CDR3 runs to 15 residues. The V end lost 2 bases, the J end lost 1 base, and 8 bases lay between the germline ends. Germline V CDR1 and CDR2: MNHNY, SVGAGI (reference sequence). The CDR3 nucleotides are TGTGCCAGCAGTTACGCGGGAGAAACTAATGAAAAACTGTTTTTT. It translates to CASSYAGETNEKLFF.

This clone was observed a few times. V gene TRBV4-1 combines with J gene TRBJ2-7; weak D call: TRBD1 (6 bases). Germline loops: CDR1 MGHRA, CDR2 YSYEKL. The CDR3 runs to 15 residues. The V gene lost 1 base and the J gene lost 4 bases, with 14 bases spanning the gap. CDR3 nucleotides: TGCGCCAGCAGCCAAGGGGTCCAGGGGAATTACGAGCAGTACTTC. Its protein product is CASSQGVQGNYEQYF.

The chain uses TRBV6-5 and TRBJ2-7; a possible D gene is TRBD1 (5 bases). CDR3 length equals 12 residues. The V end lost 6 bases, the J end lost 1 base, and 7 bases lay between the germline ends. Per the germline V gene, CDR1 is MNHEY and CDR2 is SVGAGI. This CDR3 is CASSDSSYEQYF. Here the CDR3 DNA reads TGTGCCAGCAGCGACAGTTCCTACGAGCAGTACTTC.

The CDR3: CASSTGLAGFSTDTQYF. The CDR3 nucleotides are TGTGCCAGCAGCACGGGACTAGCGGGCTTTAGCACAGATACGCAGTATTTT. This chain uses TRBV9 with TRBJ2-3, with 12 nucleotides matching TRBD2. Germline V gene sequence: CDR1 SGDLS, CDR2 YYNGEE. This CDR3 has 17 amino acids. The ends lost 4 bases at V and 0 bases at J; junction bases unmatched: 6.